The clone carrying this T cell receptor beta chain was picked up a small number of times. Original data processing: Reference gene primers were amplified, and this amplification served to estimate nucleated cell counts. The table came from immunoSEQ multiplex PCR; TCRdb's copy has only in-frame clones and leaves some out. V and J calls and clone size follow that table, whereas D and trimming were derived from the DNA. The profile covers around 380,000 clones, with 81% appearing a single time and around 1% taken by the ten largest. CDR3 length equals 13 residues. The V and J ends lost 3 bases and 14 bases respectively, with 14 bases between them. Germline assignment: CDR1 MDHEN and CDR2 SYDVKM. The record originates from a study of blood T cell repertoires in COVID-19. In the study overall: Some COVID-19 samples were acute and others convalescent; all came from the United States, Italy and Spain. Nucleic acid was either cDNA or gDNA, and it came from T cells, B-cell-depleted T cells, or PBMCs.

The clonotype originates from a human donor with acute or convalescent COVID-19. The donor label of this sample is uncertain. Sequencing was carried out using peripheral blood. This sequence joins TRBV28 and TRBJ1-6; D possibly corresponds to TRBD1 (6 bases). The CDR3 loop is CASSFGGQGTLHF. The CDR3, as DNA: TGTGCCAGCAGTTTCGGGGGGCAGGGTACCCTCCACTTT.